These 4 T cell receptor beta chains were sequenced from one sample in a study of breast tumors, draining lymph nodes, adjacent tissues. MiXCR, applied by TCRdb to the multiplex PCR reads, yields one record per CDR3 protein. The sample shows about 180,000 distinct CDR3 sequences, around 33% of them seen only once. Breast cancer patients provided tissue from their axillary draining lymph nodes. Source material: axillary lymph node tissue. The receptors were gathered from a female donor with breast cancer. Some clones in this sample may be carry-over from other donors' samples.

This clonotype showed up many times. The V and J genes are TRBV3-1 and TRBJ2-7; D is perhaps TRBD2 (6 bases). CDR1 LGHDT and CDR2 YNNKEL come from the germline V gene (reference sequence). The CDR3 length is 16 residues. V lost 4 bases to trimming and J lost 4 bases, with 20 bases between them. The CDR3 DNA is TGTGCCAGCAGCCTAGGGTTCGGGACGGGGGTTTACGAGCAGTACTTC. It translates to CASSLGFGTGVYEQYF.

This chain joins TRBV5-1 and TRBJ2-2, with D uncertain. CDR1 SGHRS and CDR2 YFSETQ come from the germline V gene. V was cut by 0 bases and J by 5 bases, with 8 bases left in between. This CDR3 is built from 14 residues. The DNA of the CDR3 is TGCGCCAGCAGCTTGGGGCAGTCTACCGGGGAGCTGTTTTTT. Its translation: CASSLGQSTGELFF.

The J gene is TRBJ1-1, the V gene TRBV9; 7 bases map to TRBD1. The CDR3 is 15 amino acids. The V gene end was trimmed by 0 bases and the J gene end by 0 bases; junction bases not matched to a gene: 2. The V gene's germline CDR1 is SGDLS and CDR2 YYNGEE. The CDR3 is CASSVGGQMNTEAFF. The CDR3 region has the DNA TGTGCCAGCAGCGTAGGGGGACAGATGAACACTGAAGCTTTCTTT.

Many counts were recorded for this clonotype. J is TRBJ2-7 and V is TRBV11-2; D unclear. CDR1 is SGHAT, CDR2 FQNNGV, per germline. The CDR3 is 11 residues long. V lost 4 bases to trimming and J lost 9 bases, with 10 bases between them. This CDR3 is CASSSPAGQYF. CDR3 sequence (DNA): TGTGCCAGCAGCTCGCCTGCTGGGCAGTACTTC.